This passage covers 21 T cell receptor beta chains from one sample sequenced in a study of memory CD4+ T cells and cytomegalovirus serostatus (dated by TCRdb to about 2019). A FACSAria II was used to sort memory CD4+ T cells, defined as single viable CD3+CD4+CD8-CD45RO+ cells. Libraries were constructed by the immunoSEQ multiplex PCR assay. Not all clones reach the TCRdb copy of this immuneACCESS table, which keeps in-frame sequences only. Checked studies attribute under half of the gap to unresolved V genes and leave the rest unexplained. The sample table contains about 58,000 clones; only one count was recorded for under 90% of them. The ten largest clones take up about 0.48% of the sample. Sample: memory CD4+ T cells from blood. The origin of the receptors is an adult in good health and CMV-seronegative. Some clones in this sample may be carry-over from other donors' samples.

This CDR3 reads CASSIEGARSPLHF. CDR3 nucleotide sequence: TGTGCCAGTAGTATAGAGGGGGCCCGTTCACCCCTCCACTTT. V usage is TRBV19 and J usage is TRBJ1-6; tentatively, D is TRBD1 (6 bases). The CDR3 consists of 14 residues. Looked up from germline, CDR1 is LNHDA and CDR2 is SQIVND (reference sequence). Trimming left V 0 bases short and J 9 bases short, with 9 bases between.

This chain connects TRBV5-6 to TRBJ2-2; D gene uncertain. From germline, CDR1 is SGHDT and CDR2 YYEEEE. The V end lost 2 bases, the J end lost 5 bases, and 13 bases lay between the germline ends. This CDR3 contains 15 residues. CDR3 region: CASSLENSFTGELFF. As DNA, the CDR3 is TGTGCCAGCAGCTTAGAGAACTCCTTTACCGGGGAGCTGTTTTTT.

The chain has TRBV7-3 and TRBJ2-1, with 8 bases identical to TRBD2. The V gene's germline CDR1 is SGHTA and CDR2 FQGTGA. The CDR3 totals 15 residues. Unmatched junction bases numbered 4, after V lost 1 base and J lost 5 bases. CDR3 sequence reads: CASSLSGRSNNEQFF. The CDR3 nucleotides are TGTGCCAGCAGCTTAAGCGGGAGGTCAAACAATGAGCAGTTCTTC.

This chain links TRBV6-6 with TRBJ1-2; D is perhaps TRBD1 (6 bases). The CDR3 has 13 residues. V lost 5 bases, J lost 5 bases, and 12 bases lay in between. The V gene's germline CDR1 is MNHNY and CDR2 SVGAGI (reference sequence). In DNA form, the CDR3 reads TGTGCCAGCAGTGAGACAAGGGGGTATGGCTACACCTTC. It is translated as CASSETRGYGYTF.

The sample holds one count of this clone. Here the CDR3 DNA reads TGTGCCAGCAGTTATTCGGGGAGTGAAGCTTTCTTT. This gives the protein CASSYSGSEAFF. The chain joins TRBV6-5 to TRBJ1-1; no definite D call. CDR1 and CDR2 from the germline V gene are MNHEY and SVGAGI. This CDR3 region has 12 residues. Trimming took off 3 bases at V and 7 bases at J, with 9 bases between the two ends.

The chain couples TRBV29-1 to TRBJ1-4; the D gene is possibly TRBD1 (5 bases). V was trimmed by 7 bases and J by 5 bases, leaving 11 bases between them. The CDR3 spans 12 residues. In germline, CDR1 is SQVTM, CDR2 ANQGSEA. The CDR3 DNA is TGCAGCGCCCGGAGACAGAATGAAAAACTGTTTTTT. This gives the protein CSARRQNEKLFF.

This clone was recorded once. This chain uses TRBV5-6 with TRBJ1-2; D is unresolved. The germline V gene encodes CDR1 SGHDT and CDR2 YYEEEE. This CDR3 comprises 14 residues. The germline V and J ends were trimmed by 0 bases and 4 bases, with 10 bases remaining between them. For the CDR3, the DNA is TGTGCCAGCAGCTTGGCCGCTTCATCCTATGGCTACACCTTC. Its protein product is CASSLAASSYGYTF.

This clone appeared once. The chain links TRBV7-2 to TRBJ1-6; D gene ambiguous. The CDR3 is 12 amino acids. V was trimmed by 4 bases and J by 9 bases, leaving 7 bases between them. Looked up from germline, CDR1 is SGHTA and CDR2 is FQGNSA. CDR3 loop: CASSYPGSPLHF. Written as DNA, the CDR3 is TGTGCCAGCAGCTATCCAGGTTCACCCCTCCACTTT. The full variable domain, with the rest looked up from reference TRBV7-2 and TRBJ1-6, is GAGVSQSPSNKVTEKGKDVELRCDPISGHTALYWYRQSLGQGLEFLIYFQGNSAPDKSGLPSDRFSAERTGGSVSTLTIQRTQQEDSAVYLCASSYPGSPLHFGNGTRLTVT.

The J gene is TRBJ2-7, the V gene TRBV4-1, with 12 bases that match TRBD2. Germline V gives CDR1 MGHRA, CDR2 YSYEKL. The CDR3 is 17 amino acids. V gave up 1 base and J gave up 0 bases; unmatched junction bases: 4. The CDR3 DNA reads as TGCGCCAGCAGCCAAGGCCCGACTAGCGGGAGCTCCTACGAGCAGTACTTC. Protein sequence: CASSQGPTSGSSYEQYF.

The V gene is TRBV5-1, the J gene TRBJ2-6, with 8 nucleotides matching TRBD2. The CDR3 runs to 16 residues. With 5 bases clipped from V and 2 bases from J, the junction kept 6 bases outside the gene matches. The germline CDR1 and CDR2 sequences are SGHRS and YFSETQ. CDR3 DNA sequence: TGCGCCAGCAGTCCCCTCGGGGGGGCTGGGGCCAACGTCCTGACTTTC. This translates into CASSPLGGAGANVLTF.

The chain joins TRBV6-5 to TRBJ2-1, with D unresolved. Germline lookup yields CDR1 MNHEY and CDR2 SVGAGI. The CDR3 covers 16 residues. Trimming took 2 bases from V and 0 from J, leaving 11 bases between them. CDR3: CASSYQAGYSYNEQFF. CDR3 DNA: TGTGCCAGCAGTTACCAGGCAGGCTACTCCTACAATGAGCAGTTCTTC.

This clone was seen only a few times. The chain recombines TRBV28 with TRBJ1-2; D not resolved. Germline V gene lookup returns CDR1 MDHEN and CDR2 SYDVKM. The V end lost 4 bases, the J end lost 7 bases, and 19 bases lay between the germline ends. The CDR3 sequence is 15 residues long. CDR3 sequence: CASSSQIPGAGGYTF. CDR3 nucleotide sequence: TGTGCCAGCAGTTCCCAGATTCCGGGAGCGGGTGGCTACACCTTC.

This clone was counted once. DNA of the CDR3: TGTGCCTGGGACCAATACAATGAGCAGTTCTTC. Amino acids: CAWDQYNEQFF. The chain has TRBV30 and TRBJ2-1, with no clear D. This CDR3 comprises 11 residues. Trimming cost V 5 bases and J 4 bases, with 6 bases left between them. Germline loops: CDR1 GTSNPN, CDR2 SVGIG (reference sequence).

The CDR3, as DNA: TGTGCCAGCAGCGTAGGTGGGACAAAAGGCGCTGAAGCTTTCTTT. Encoded protein: CASSVGGTKGAEAFF. V and J are TRBV9 and TRBJ1-1; tentatively, D is TRBD1 (6 bases). The germline gives CDR1 SGDLS, CDR2 YYNGEE. V gave up 0 bases and J gave up 6 bases, with 15 bases separating them. The CDR3 sequence is 15 residues long.

The chain is built from TRBV30 and TRBJ2-1; TRBD2 matches at 11 bases. The germline CDR1 and CDR2 sequences are GTSNPN and SVGIG (reference sequence). Trimming cost V 6 bases and J 10 bases; bases outside gene matches: 11. This CDR3 has 14 residues. The CDR3 region is CACSVLAGVGEQFF. CDR3 in DNA: TGTGCCTGTTCCGTACTAGCGGGAGTAGGGGAGCAGTTCTTC.

This clone was observed a handful of times. The J gene is TRBJ1-1, the V gene TRBV5-1; D might be TRBD1 (5 bases). V was pared by 1 base and J by 1 base, with 11 bases between. From germline, CDR1 is SGHRS and CDR2 YFSETQ. CDR3 length: 15 residues. The CDR3 region is CASSLRRDSNTEAFF. For the CDR3, the DNA is TGCGCCAGCAGCTTGCGCAGGGATTCGAACACTGAAGCTTTCTTT.

V usage is TRBV2 and J usage is TRBJ2-1, with D possibly TRBD2 on 5 matching bases. CDR3 length: 12 residues. Germline V gene sequence: CDR1 SNHLY, CDR2 FYNNEI. Deletions cut 8 bases from V and 8 bases from J, with 13 bases between. CDR3 protein: CASQQRRDEQFF. As DNA, the CDR3 is TGTGCCAGCCAACAGCGGCGCGATGAGCAGTTCTTC.

In its sample, this clone was seen a few times. The V gene is TRBV28, the J gene TRBJ2-5; D not certain. From germline, CDR1 is MDHEN and CDR2 SYDVKM. There are 13 residues in the CDR3. Trimming cost V 7 bases and J 1 base, with 10 bases left between them. This chain's CDR3 is CASTPTSQETQYF. The CDR3, as DNA: TGTGCCAGCACTCCGACCAGCCAAGAGACCCAGTACTTC.

V and J are TRBV25-1 and TRBJ2-1, with D possibly TRBD2 on 6 matching bases. Germline CDR1 MGHDK, CDR2 SYGVNS. V dropped 9 bases and J dropped 0 bases, with 12 bases sitting between them. The CDR3 has 14 residues. The CDR3 sequence is CASRGTFSYNEQFF. Here the CDR3 DNA reads TGTGCCAGTAGAGGGACTTTCTCCTACAATGAGCAGTTCTTC.

This clone was detected a few times. The J gene is TRBJ2-3, the V gene TRBV11-3; D is perhaps TRBD2 (5 bases). V lost 5 bases, J lost 0 bases, and 12 bases lay in between. The CDR3 has 15 residues. Germline V gene sequence: CDR1 SGHNT, CDR2 YENEEA. The CDR3 sequence is CASSRAAASTDTQYF. Here the CDR3 DNA reads TGTGCCAGCAGCCGAGCAGCGGCTAGCACAGATACGCAGTATTTT.

The chain uses TRBV15 and TRBJ1-2, with D perhaps matching TRBD1 (6 bases). The ends were cut back, 5 bases at V and 4 bases at J, with 14 bases in the middle. Germline V CDR1 and CDR2: LNHNV, YYDKDF (reference sequence). This CDR3 contains 14 residues. DNA for the CDR3: TGTGCCACCAGCCCCAAGCAGGACAGCTATGGCTACACCTTC. This encodes CATSPKQDSYGYTF. The entire variable domain, with the rest obtained from reference TRBV15 and TRBJ1-2, is as follows: DAMVIQNPRYQVTQFGKPVTLSCSQTLNHNVMYWYQQKSSQAPKLLFHYYDKDFNNEADTPDNFQSRRPNTSFCFLDIRSPGLGDTAMYLCATSPKQDSYGYTFGSGTRLTVV.